Each of the 16 T cell receptor beta chains below was sequenced from the same sample in a study of T cell responses to AZD1222 COVID-19 vaccine (dated by TCRdb to about 2021). The method behind the library was the immunoSEQ multiplex PCR assay. TCRdb carries this immuneACCESS record with in-frame sequences only. Its versions omit some clonotypes, under half of them owing to an unresolved V gene in the studies checked, with the rest unexplained. The sample table lists 90,000 to 130,000 clones, about nine tenths of them with a count of one. The top ten hold 7.8% of the sample. This sample's time point label indicates: baseline before first vaccination. The specimen was peripheral blood, collected on day 0 of AZD1222 vaccination. Receptor source: an adult in good health.

The chain joins TRBV7-9 to TRBJ1-1; 9 nucleotides line up with TRBD1. CDR1 is SEHNR and CDR2 is FQNEAQ in the germline V gene (reference sequence). The CDR3 covers 16 residues. The ends lost 6 bases at V and 0 bases at J; junction bases unmatched: 8. The CDR3 loop reads CASRPGGTGMNTEAFF. The CDR3 DNA reads TGTGCCAGCAGGCCAGGCGGGACAGGGATGAACACTGAAGCTTTCTTT.

This CDR3 is CASSLGGGYSNQPQHF. The DNA of the CDR3 is TGTGCCAGCAGCTTGGGAGGAGGGTATAGCAATCAGCCCCAGCATTTT. The chain couples TRBV7-9 to TRBJ1-5; D is unclear. The CDR3 length is 16 residues. Trimming stripped 3 bases from V and 0 bases from J, with 12 bases between. Germline-derived CDR1 and CDR2 are SEHNR and FQNEAQ (reference sequence).

This chain joins TRBV9 and TRBJ1-2, with TRBD1 identical over 7 bases. The V segment lost 0 bases and the J segment 3 bases; nucleotides outside the gene matches: 2. CDR3 length: 14 amino acids. Looked up from germline, CDR1 is SGDLS and CDR2 is YYNGEE. CDR3: CASSVDGTDYGYTF. CDR3 sequence (DNA): TGTGCCAGCAGCGTAGACGGGACAGACTATGGCTACACCTTC.

This chain links TRBV7-9 with TRBJ1-1; weak D call: TRBD1 (5 bases). Germline assignment: CDR1 SEHNR and CDR2 FQNEAQ (reference sequence). V was shortened by 3 bases and J by 6 bases, with 8 bases between the two germline ends. The CDR3 length is 12 residues. CDR3 amino acids: CASSLGVSEAFF. The CDR3 DNA reads as TGTGCCAGCAGCTTGGGGGTTTCTGAAGCTTTCTTT.

This clone was observed once. The chain couples TRBV4-2 to TRBJ1-3, with 8 nucleotides matching TRBD1. CDR3 length: 18 residues. The trim removed 3 bases at V and 1 base at J, leaving 11 bases unmatched. The germline V gene has CDR1 LGHNA and CDR2 YNFKEQ. The CDR3 DNA follows: TGTGCCAGCAGCCACCAGGGGGCCGGCCCGGAGTCTGGAAACACCATATATTTT. Its protein product is CASSHQGAGPESGNTIYF.

Worth noting for this clone: Other DNA sequences in the same sample also yield this CDR3. V gene TRBV14 combines with J gene TRBJ1-1; maybe TRBD1 (6 bases). The V gene lost 2 bases and the J gene lost 3 bases, with 10 bases spanning the gap. The germline V gene has CDR1 SGHDN and CDR2 FVKESK. This CDR3 region has 14 residues. The CDR3 DNA is TGTGCCAGCAGCCAATACAGGGAGGACACTGAAGCTTTCTTT. Translation: CASSQYREDTEAFF.

The V call is TRBV28, the J call TRBJ1-2; D is unclear. Germline V gene sequence: CDR1 MDHEN, CDR2 SYDVKM. V lost 7 bases and J 2 bases, leaving 17 bases between the germline ends. The CDR3 sequence is 15 residues long. As DNA, the CDR3 is TGTGCCAGCACCCCCCTCCTGACGGGCAACTATGGCTACACCTTC. As protein: CASTPLLTGNYGYTF.

The gene calls are TRBV24-1 and TRBJ2-1; D gene uncertain. Germline-derived CDR1 and CDR2 are KGHDR and SFDVKD. CDR3 length equals 10 residues. The V end lost 3 bases, the J end lost 12 bases, and 5 bases lay between the germline ends. The CDR3 sequence: CATSDGTQFF. In DNA form, the CDR3 reads TGTGCCACCAGTGATGGCACGCAGTTCTTC.

V gene TRBV2 combines with J gene TRBJ1-4; 7 bases align to TRBD1. V was pared by 4 bases and J by 8 bases, with 4 bases of the junction left unmatched. Germline V gene sequence: CDR1 SNHLY, CDR2 FYNNEI. This CDR3 is 13 amino acids long. The CDR3 is CASSADRNEKLFF. The CDR3 DNA sequence: TGTGCCAGCAGTGCGGACAGGAACGAAAAACTGTTTTTT.

The chain combines TRBV19 with TRBJ2-7; D may be TRBD1 (6 bases). V was trimmed by 6 bases and J by 3 bases, leaving 12 bases between them. The germline gives CDR1 LNHDA, CDR2 SQIVND (reference sequence). This CDR3 has 13 residues. The CDR3 loop is CASSYSQGYEQYF. The CDR3 nucleotides are TGTGCCAGTAGCTACTCACAGGGCTACGAGCAGTACTTC.

This clone showed up just once. The V gene is TRBV11-2, the J gene TRBJ1-6; 7 bases are a match to TRBD1. CDR1 and CDR2 (germline): SGHAT, FQNNGV. The CDR3 loop spans 17 amino acids. V lost 5 bases, J lost 2 bases, and 9 bases stayed unmatched. The CDR3 DNA sequence: TGTGCCAGCAGCGTGAGTGGGACAGACCCCTATAATTCACCCCTCCACTTT. Its translation: CASSVSGTDPYNSPLHF.

The chain combines TRBV10-1 with TRBJ1-1; D may be TRBD1 (6 bases). Germline V gene sequence: CDR1 WNHNN, CDR2 SYGVQD (reference sequence). The length of the CDR3 is 14 residues. V lost 2 bases and J lost 4, with 11 bases in between. CDR3 region: CASSEPGDATEAFF. CDR3 sequence (DNA): TGCGCCAGCAGTGAGCCAGGGGATGCCACTGAAGCTTTCTTT.

The chain carries TRBV7-2 and TRBJ2-4, with 8 bases matching TRBD1. Germline lookup yields CDR1 SGHTA and CDR2 FQGNSA. J gave up 1 base and V 5 bases, and 10 bases lay outside the gene matches. The CDR3 is made up of 17 amino acids. CDR3 bases: TGTGCCAGCAGCCCCCACGGGACAGGTCCCGCCAAAAACATTCAGTACTTC. Protein product: CASSPHGTGPAKNIQYF.

Here the CDR3 reads CASSIFGTGDTGELFF. CDR3 nucleotide sequence: TGTGCCAGTAGTATCTTTGGTACAGGGGACACCGGGGAGCTGTTTTTT. This sequence joins TRBV19 and TRBJ2-2; 7 bases match TRBD1. J lost 3 bases, V lost 3 bases, and 7 bases had no gene match. Per germline, CDR1 LNHDA and CDR2 SQIVND (reference sequence). This CDR3 comprises 16 residues.

This clone was detected a few times. This chain joins TRBV10-1 and TRBJ2-1; D is possibly TRBD1 or TRBD2 (5 bases each). Between the trimmed V and J ends, which lost 2 bases and 0 bases, there was a span of 8 bases. The CDR3 loop spans 15 amino acids. Germline V CDR1 and CDR2: WNHNN, SYGVQD (reference sequence). CDR3 in amino acids: CASSEGGSSYNEQFF. The CDR3 nucleotides are TGCGCCAGCAGTGAGGGGGGAAGCTCCTACAATGAGCAGTTCTTC.

The chain combines TRBV7-3 with TRBJ1-1, with TRBD1 as a possible D gene (6 bases). Germline lookup yields CDR1 SGHTA and CDR2 FQGTGA. The CDR3 totals 13 residues. V was cut by 5 bases and J by 5 bases, with 12 bases left in between. CDR3 bases: TGTGCCAGCAGCAGACAGGAGAGGACTGAAGCTTTCTTT. Translated, it gives CASSRQERTEAFF.